The 6 T cell receptor beta chains presented below share a single source sample, sequenced in a study of CD4 T cells in relation to SARS-CoV-2 and coronaviruses. Their antigens remain unidentified. Unexposed donor CD4+ T cells date from about 2011-2018, before the COVID-19 pandemic. CD4+ T cells were isolated from the cells after nine to eleven days of culture. The repertoire was sequenced with immunoSEQ multiplex PCR; TCRdb's copy has only in-frame clones and lacks some. The sample includes around 23,000 clones, about 70% of them seen just once. The sample taken for sequencing was CD4+ T cells from PBMCs, cultured in vitro. The source of these receptors is a human donor in good health.

The chain couples TRBV2 to TRBJ2-2; D not certain. Trimming cost V 7 bases and J 5 bases, with 11 bases left between them. In germline, CDR1 is SNHLY, CDR2 FYNNEI. CDR3 length equals 13 residues. This CDR3 is CASMRSGTGELFF. In nucleotides, the CDR3 is TGTGCCAGCATGAGGAGTGGGACCGGGGAGCTGTTTTTT.

The V gene is TRBV19, the J gene TRBJ1-5; maybe TRBD1 (6 bases). The germline gives CDR1 LNHDA, CDR2 SQIVND (reference sequence). The V gene lost 4 bases and the J gene lost 5 bases, with 21 bases spanning the gap. The CDR3 length is 17 residues. DNA of the CDR3: TGTGCCAGTAGTAAAACTCATTCAACAGGGTTTTATCAGCCCCAGCATTTT. This gives the protein CASSKTHSTGFYQPQHF.

V is TRBV7-3 and J is TRBJ1-1; the match to TRBD1 covers 10 bases. The CDR3 runs to 15 residues. Germline V lookup: CDR1 SGHTA, CDR2 FQGTGA. The trim removed 5 bases at V and 7 bases at J, leaving 10 bases unmatched. The DNA of the CDR3 is TGTGCCAGCAGCACTAGACCGGGACAGGGGATTGAAGCTTTCTTT. Its protein is CASSTRPGQGIEAFF.

This clone was picked up one time. The chain uses TRBV19 and TRBJ1-2; 10 nucleotides match TRBD1. V dropped 3 bases and J dropped 7; count of bases not matched to a gene: 5. CDR1 is LNHDA, CDR2 SQIVND, per germline (reference sequence). The CDR3 totals 14 residues. The DNA of the CDR3 is TGTGCCAGTAGTATCGACAGGGGGCTGGTTGGCTACACCTTC. Protein sequence: CASSIDRGLVGYTF.

This clone appeared a few times. CDR3 DNA sequence: TGTGCCAGCAGCTTGTTTAGTTTTGGGGCGGGGAACACTGAAGCTTTCTTT. This sequence encodes CASSLFSFGAGNTEAFF. The chain is built from TRBV5-5 and TRBJ1-1, with a possible D match to TRBD1 (5 bases). Trimming removed 1 base at V and 1 base at J, with 17 bases between. Germline V gene sequence: CDR1 SGHKS, CDR2 YYEKEE (reference sequence). The CDR3 loop spans 17 amino acids.

With regard to this clone: Other DNA sequences of this sample code for an identical CDR3. The chain is built from TRBV18 and TRBJ1-4, with a weak D call TRBD1 (5 bases). The CDR3 contains 13 residues. Trimming cost V 2 bases and J 7 bases, with 8 bases left between them. CDR1 and CDR2 (germline): KGHSH, LQKENI. The DNA for the CDR3 is TGTGCCAGCTCACCAGACAGAGTTGAAAAACTGTTTTTT. Residues: CASSPDRVEKLFF. Supplemented by reference TRBV18 and TRBJ1-4, the full variable domain reads NAGVMQNPRHLVRRRGQEARLRCSPMKGHSHVYWYRQLPEEGLKFMVYLQKENIIDESGMPKERFSAEFPKEGPSILRIQQVVRGDSAAYFCASSPDRVEKLFFGSGTQLSVL.